This TCR beta chain is drawn from a study of T cell clonality in common variable immunodeficiency. Overall study findings and caveats: CVID subjects had higher TCRbeta clonality than healthy controls, most marked in about a third. Compared with controls, CVID subjects had fewer shared TCRbeta clones. Reportedly, TCR beta sequences from common variable immunodeficiency showed fewer deletions and N-nucleotide insertions.

In its sample, this clone was seen many times. The antigen remains unidentified. Sequencing input was equivalent genomic DNA from CVID and controls. The protocol was immunoSEQ multiplex PCR, while the TCRdb copy is restricted to in-frame clones and leaves out a portion. The sample shows over 45,000 clones, no singletons; the ten largest hold roughly 2%. Sequences were obtained from peripheral blood mononuclear cells. The sequence was collected from a person aged 18-70 years in good health.

Here the CDR3 reads CASSYDSLKLFF. Partial CDR3 DNA: TGTGCCAGCAGCTACGACAGCTTAAAA. V gene TRBV5-4 combines with J gene TRBJ1-4; tentatively, D is TRBD1 (5 bases). The read is 3 residues too short to cover the CDR3 end, so that end is filled in from the germline J gene. Trimming removed 3 bases at V and 10 bases at J, with 10 bases between. Germline V gene lookup returns CDR1 SGHNT and CDR2 YYREEE (reference sequence). This CDR3 is built from 12 residues.